The present T cell receptor beta chain was sequenced within a study of T-cell reconstitution after alpha-beta-depleted transplantation in children. Unique molecular identifiers featured in how the TCRbeta library was prepared. MiXCR, run by TCRdb on the PCR reads, gives a single entry per CDR3 protein. The sample has hundreds of thousands of distinct CDR3 sequences, about 9.2% seen once. Trimming removed 5 bases from V and 0 bases from J; junction bases left unmatched: 4. Germline values: CDR1 WNHNN, CDR2 SYGVQD (reference sequence). This CDR3 comprises 15 residues. The sequence came from a human donor who donated a stem cell graft to a child with acute lymphoblastic leukemia. The sample here was PBMCs from the stem cell graft donor, taken from the stem cell graft. The rearrangement uses TRBV10-1 and TRBJ2-7, with 10 nucleotides matching TRBD1. This chain's CDR3 is CASSRQGASSYEQYF. The CDR3 bases are TGCGCCAGCAGTCGACAGGGGGCCAGCTCCTACGAGCAGTACTTC.